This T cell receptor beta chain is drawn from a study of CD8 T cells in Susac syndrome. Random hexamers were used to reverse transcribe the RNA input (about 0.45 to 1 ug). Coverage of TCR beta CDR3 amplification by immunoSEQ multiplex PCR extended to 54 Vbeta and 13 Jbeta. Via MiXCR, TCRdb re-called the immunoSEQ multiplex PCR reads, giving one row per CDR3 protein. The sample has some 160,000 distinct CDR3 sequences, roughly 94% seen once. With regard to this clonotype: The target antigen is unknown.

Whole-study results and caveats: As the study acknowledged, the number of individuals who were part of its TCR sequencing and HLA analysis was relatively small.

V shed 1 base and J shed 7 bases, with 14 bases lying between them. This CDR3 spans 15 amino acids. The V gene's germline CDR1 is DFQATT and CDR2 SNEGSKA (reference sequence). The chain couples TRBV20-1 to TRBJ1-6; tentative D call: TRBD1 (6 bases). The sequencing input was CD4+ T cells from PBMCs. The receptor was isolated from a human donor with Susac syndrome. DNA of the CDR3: TGCAGTGCTAGAGTCCGGAACAGGGACAATTCACCCCTCCACTTT. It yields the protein CSARVRNRDNSPLHF.